This T cell receptor beta chain was observed in a study of blood T cell repertoires in COVID-19 (dated by TCRdb to about 2020). In terms of the full investigation: The collaborator samples originated in the United States, Italy and Spain and spanned the acute and convalescent phases of COVID-19. A freely available public database, intended as a resource for researchers studying the immune response to SARS-CoV-2, is where the repertoires were released. The sample metadata nearly always contained a de-identified subject ID, COVID-19 status, age in years and sex. The prospective study material was composed of cDNA or gDNA derived from T cells, B-cell-depleted T cells, or PBMCs. Subjects who had been exposed to COVID-19, were actively infected with it, or had recovered from it provided the deeply sampled blood TCRbeta repertoires that made up the dataset. Samples came from the ongoing ImmuneRACE study (first 160 participants) plus 1,254 subjects from 6 global collaborators. Where available, HLA class I and class II types were obtained from metadata supplied by the sample provider rather than from assay-based typing.

Collaborating institutions collected whole blood in K2EDTA tubes following their own protocols. For TCRbeta analysis, collaborators shipped samples as frozen whole blood, isolated PBMCs, or DNA extracted from either of those sample types. V and J lose 5 bases and 3 bases, and a span of 11 bases separates them. From the cysteine through the phenylalanine, the CDR3 covers 13 amino acids. This entry keeps only the CDR3 DNA: 39 bases, framed from base 1. The germline V gene encodes CDR1 SGHRS and CDR2 YFSETQ. Comments on this clone: Its recognized antigen is unknown. One base away there is no much larger clone; base qualities are not given.

The immunoSEQ Assay, a bias-controlled multiplex PCR, was used to amplify TCRbeta CDR3 regions from genomic DNA. The authors' analysis ran thus. The number of nucleated cells in each sample was estimated by amplification of reference gene primers within the assay. Sequence reads were collapsed and filtered to measure the absolute abundance of every unique TCRbeta CDR3 rearrangement. For each sample, productive Simpson clonality was calculated by taking the square root of Simpson's diversity index across productive rearrangements. TCRdb limited this immuneACCESS table to in-frame rearrangements with V and J called. A share of clones is missing; checked studies link under half to unresolved V genes, and the rest is unexplained. V and J calls and clone size are as listed in that table; D and trimming were resolved from the DNA. This sample gives roughly 50,000 clones in total; 80% to 90% of them show up just once. The top ten hold 25% to 30% of the sample.

Broad study findings and their caveats: Clinical and demographic metadata were provided uncurated, with the amount varying by source and participant.

The chain joins TRBV5-1 to TRBJ2-5, with a weak D call of TRBD2 (6 bases match). The receptor's source is a human donor in a cohort sampled during active COVID-19. What was sequenced was peripheral blood. For the CDR3, the sequence is CASRPSSEETQYF. The DNA is as follows: TGCGCCAGCAGGCCGTCTAGCGAAGAGACCCAGTACTTC. The entire variable domain, with the stretches around the CDR3 drawn from the reference TRBV5-1 and TRBJ2-5 proteins, is KAGVTQTPRYLIKTRGQQVTLSCSPISGHRSVSWYQQTPGQGLQFLFEYFSETQRNKGNFPGRFSGRQFSNSRSEMNVSTLELGDSALYLCASRPSSEETQYFGPGTRLLVL.